These 28 T cell receptor beta chains originate from one sample sequenced in a study of blood T cell repertoires in COVID-19. The repertoire was sequenced with immunoSEQ multiplex PCR; TCRdb's copy has only in-frame clones and lacks some. The table includes more than 300,000 clones, around nine tenths detected once. Material for sequencing was peripheral blood. The receptors stem from a woman between 70 and 85 years old with COVID-19, enrolled during active disease.

The genes are TRBV21-1 and TRBJ2-3; TRBD2 is the table's D call, not checked against the DNA. TRBV21-1 has pseudogene status. There are 9 residues in the CDR3. The CDR3 DNA is TGTGCCACCGGAGATACGCAGTATTTT. Translation gives CATGDTQYF.

The chain links TRBV6-4 to TRBJ2-7, with 9 bases that match TRBD2. The junction had 8 bases not matched to a gene; V was cut back by 4 bases and J by 4 bases. There are 15 residues in the CDR3. Germline loops: CDR1 MRHNA, CDR2 SNTAGT. DNA of the CDR3: TGTGCCAGCAGTGTTAGCGGGGGAGCCCTATACGAGCAGTACTTC. Translated, it gives CASSVSGGALYEQYF.

The chain couples TRBV5-1 to TRBJ1-6, with 12 nucleotides matching TRBD1. The CDR3 totals 17 residues. Germline CDR1 reads SGHRS; CDR2 reads YFSETQ. Trimming took 4 bases from V and 3 from J; bases not matched to a gene: 5. Written as DNA, the CDR3 is TGCGCCAGCAGCCTCGGGACAGGGGGCGGCTATAATTCACCCCTCCACTTT. As protein: CASSLGTGGGYNSPLHF.

The rearrangement joins TRBV5-1 to TRBJ1-6; 11 bases align to TRBD1. Germline CDR1 reads SGHRS; CDR2 reads YFSETQ. The CDR3 is 15 amino acids. V shed 0 bases, J shed 10 bases, and the junction held 3 bases outside the gene matches. The CDR3 region has the DNA TGCGCCAGCAGCTTGGCGGGACAGGGGGTCTCACCCCTCCACTTT. Translation gives CASSLAGQGVSPLHF.

V gene TRBV9 combines with J gene TRBJ2-7, with a possible D match to TRBD2 (6 bases). CDR3 size: 14 residues. Between the trimmed V and J ends, which lost 3 bases and 2 bases, there was a span of 12 bases. Germline CDR1 and CDR2: SGDLS and YYNGEE. For the CDR3, the DNA is TGTGCCAGCAGCGCCCGACTAGTTACCTACGAGCAGTACTTC. Protein product: CASSARLVTYEQYF.

The CDR3 loop reads CASSREGTSTDTQYF. The CDR3 nucleotides read TGCGCCAGCAGCAGGGAGGGCACTAGCACAGATACGCAGTATTTT. V usage is TRBV5-1 and J usage is TRBJ2-3, with 7 bases aligning to TRBD2. Germline lookup yields CDR1 SGHRS and CDR2 YFSETQ. The CDR3 contains 15 residues. The V segment lost 4 bases and the J segment 0 bases; nucleotides outside the gene matches: 5. Full variable domain (remainder filled in from reference TRBV5-1 and TRBJ2-3): KAGVTQTPRYLIKTRGQQVTLSCSPISGHRSVSWYQQTPGQGLQFLFEYFSETQRNKGNFPGRFSGRQFSNSRSEMNVSTLELGDSALYLCASSREGTSTDTQYFGPGTRLTVL.

CDR3 coding DNA: TGTGCCAGCAGCTTATCACAGGAAAACTATGGCTACACCTTC. Translated: CASSLSQENYGYTF. The rearrangement links TRBV7-9 to TRBJ1-2, with D tentatively TRBD1 (5 bases). V lost 2 bases and J lost 2, with 9 bases in between. CDR1 SEHNR and CDR2 FQNEAQ come from the germline V gene (reference sequence). The CDR3 loop spans 14 amino acids.

The chain links TRBV27 to TRBJ2-7; D is undetermined. Between the trimmed V and J ends, which lost 4 bases and 4 bases, there was a span of 2 bases. The length of the CDR3 is 10 residues. Germline CDR1 MNHEY, CDR2 SMNVEV (reference sequence). CDR3 region: CASSSYEQYF. The CDR3 nucleotides read TGTGCCAGCAGTTCTTACGAGCAGTACTTC.

The V gene is TRBV30, the J gene TRBJ2-3, with 10 nucleotides matching TRBD2. CDR1 and CDR2 (germline): GTSNPN, SVGIG (reference sequence). V lost 2 bases to trimming and J lost 0 bases; unmatched junction nucleotides: 5. The CDR3 is 16 amino acids. CDR3 in amino acids: CAWSHRTSGSTDTQYF. In nucleotides, the CDR3 is TGTGCCTGGAGTCATCGGACTAGCGGTAGCACAGATACGCAGTATTTT. Variable domain in full (rest from reference TRBV30 and TRBJ2-3): SQTIHQWPATLVQPVGSPLSLECTVEGTSNPNLYWYRQAAGRGLQLLFYSVGIGQISSEVPQNLSASRPQDRQFILSSKKLLLSDSGFYLCAWSHRTSGSTDTQYFGPGTRLTVL.

The V gene is TRBV7-3, the J gene TRBJ1-4, with 11 bases aligning to TRBD1. Germline V CDR1 and CDR2: SGHTA, FQGTGA. The CDR3 has 15 amino acids. V was pared by 5 bases and J by 5 bases, with 4 bases of the junction left unmatched. The DNA of the CDR3 is TGTGCCAGCAGCCTAGGGACAGGGGGGAATGAAAAACTGTTTTTT. Protein: CASSLGTGGNEKLFF.

This chain links TRBV9 with TRBJ1-4, with D possibly TRBD1 on 6 matching bases. Trimming took 1 base from V and 3 from J, leaving 10 bases between them. Germline-derived CDR1 and CDR2 are SGDLS and YYNGEE. The CDR3 runs 15 residues. In DNA, the CDR3 is TGTGCCAGCAGCGTAAGGGGGACCCCTAATGAAAAACTGTTTTTT. Translation gives CASSVRGTPNEKLFF.

This clone has a single count. The chain couples TRBV21-1 to TRBJ2-5; the table's D gene call, TRBD2, was not cross checked with the DNA. TRBV21-1 is a listed pseudogene. The CDR3 is 15 residues long. CDR3 in DNA: TGTGCCAGCATCACACTAGCGGCGCGGACGGAGACCCAGTACTTC. Encoded protein: CASITLAARTETQYF.

V usage is TRBV12-3 or TRBV12-4 and J usage is TRBJ1-1; no reliable D call. This CDR3 has 13 amino acids. Trimming left V 7 bases short and J 1 base short, with 10 bases between. For the CDR3, the DNA is TGTGCCAGCAATCCCTACAGGAACACTGAAGCTTTCTTT. It is translated as CASNPYRNTEAFF.

This chain links TRBV10-2 with TRBJ2-2, with TRBD1 matching 8 bases. Trimming cost V 8 bases and J 1 base; bases outside gene matches: 12. This CDR3 has 17 amino acids. Germline CDR1 is WSHSY and CDR2 is SAAADI. The CDR3 region is CASRQTPGQGNTGELFF. CDR3 DNA: TGCGCCAGCCGCCAAACCCCCGGACAGGGGAACACCGGGGAGCTGTTTTTT.

V usage is TRBV18 and J usage is TRBJ2-1, with a tentative D call TRBD2 (5 bases). The CDR3 has 13 amino acids. Per germline, CDR1 KGHSH and CDR2 LQKENI. V dropped 3 bases and J dropped 4 bases, with 7 bases sitting between them. The CDR3 region is CASSPGIYNEQFF. In nucleotides, the CDR3 is TGTGCCAGCTCACCCGGGATTTACAATGAGCAGTTCTTC.

CDR3 sequence: CASSSAGYTEAFF. CDR3 nucleotide sequence: TGTGCCAGCAGTTCCGCAGGCTACACTGAAGCTTTCTTT. The rearrangement joins TRBV28 to TRBJ1-1; no definite D call. This CDR3 spans 13 amino acids. Looked up from germline, CDR1 is MDHEN and CDR2 is SYDVKM. V lost 4 bases and J 3 bases, leaving 9 bases between the germline ends.

The rearrangement joins TRBV30 to TRBJ1-3, with D perhaps TRBD1 (5 bases). The CDR3 is 14 amino acids. The ends were cut back, 6 bases at V and 0 bases at J, with 12 bases in the middle. The V gene's germline CDR1 is GTSNPN and CDR2 SVGIG (reference sequence). The CDR3 DNA is TGTGCCTGTCAGCCCGGGGGCTCTGGAAACACCATATATTTT. It codes for CACQPGGSGNTIYF.

This clone was observed a single time. The chain is built from TRBV7-9 and TRBJ2-5; D might be TRBD2 (5 bases). The V gene lost 5 bases and the J gene lost 0 bases, with 10 bases spanning the gap. CDR1 and CDR2 from the germline V gene are SEHNR and FQNEAQ (reference sequence). CDR3 size: 14 residues. This chain's CDR3 is CASSPRGYQETQYF. CDR3 in DNA: TGTGCCAGCAGCCCCAGAGGGTACCAAGAGACCCAGTACTTC.

The chain is built from TRBV7-2 and TRBJ1-2; maybe TRBD1 (6 bases). The germline gives CDR1 SGHTA, CDR2 FQGNSA. Trimming stripped 2 bases from V and 4 bases from J, with 14 bases between. This CDR3 has 15 amino acids. The CDR3 spells CASSLTGTTFYGYTF. The CDR3 nucleotides are TGTGCCAGCAGCTTAACCGGGACAACATTCTATGGCTACACCTTC.

This clone came up once. The V call is TRBV1, the J call TRBJ1-2; the table's TRBD1 call for D was not verified on the DNA. TRBV1 is termed a pseudogene. CDR3 length: 12 residues. CDR3 sequence: CTSSHDRESYTF. CDR3 coding DNA: TGCACCAGCAGCCACGACAGGGAGAGCTACACCTTC.

The chain employs TRBV6-2 or TRBV6-3 and TRBJ1-4, with D hard to call. Germline values: CDR1 MNHEY, CDR2 SVGEGT. Deletions cut 0 bases from V and 10 bases from J, with 15 bases between. The CDR3 contains 15 residues. The DNA of the CDR3 is TGTGCCAGCAGTTACTCTTCTGATTACGGCGGAAAACTGTTTTTT. Amino acids: CASSYSSDYGGKLFF.

Here the CDR3 DNA reads TGTGCCAGCAGCGTAGAGGCTAGCGGGGGATCTAGCACAGATACGCAGTATTTT. Translating gives CASSVEASGGSSTDTQYF. The rearrangement uses TRBV9 and TRBJ2-3; TRBD2 aligns across 10 bases. Germline assignment: CDR1 SGDLS and CDR2 YYNGEE. Germline trimming cut 0 bases from V and 0 bases from J; bases unmatched to any gene: 7. This CDR3 has 18 amino acids.

V is TRBV7-6 and J is TRBJ2-5; D perhaps matches TRBD1 (5 bases). V was pared by 6 bases and J by 4 bases, with 18 bases between. Germline CDR1 and CDR2: SGHVS and FNYEAQ. CDR3 length: 15 amino acids. The CDR3 spells CASSLTGESRETQYF. CDR3 DNA: TGTGCCAGCAGTTTAACAGGAGAGAGCCGAGAGACCCAGTACTTC. Drawing the rest from reference TRBV7-6 and TRBJ2-5, the complete variable domain is GAGVSQSPRYKVTKRGQDVALRCDPISGHVSLYWYRQALGQGPEFLTYFNYEAQQDKSGLPNDRFSAERPEGSISTLTIQRTEQRDSAMYRCASSLTGESRETQYFGPGTRLLVL.

V and J are TRBV11-3 and TRBJ1-1, with D tentatively TRBD1 (6 bases). The germline gives CDR1 SGHNT, CDR2 YENEEA. V shed 4 bases and J shed 8 bases, with 14 bases lying between them. The CDR3 covers 13 residues. The CDR3 region is CASSSTGQSEAFF. DNA for the CDR3: TGTGCCAGCAGCTCTACCGGACAGTCAGAAGCTTTCTTT.

The V gene is TRBV5-1, the J gene TRBJ1-2; perhaps TRBD1 as D (5 bases). This CDR3 is 15 amino acids long. CDR1 and CDR2 from the germline V gene are SGHRS and YFSETQ. The germline V and J ends were trimmed by 0 bases and 0 bases, with 9 bases remaining between them. The CDR3 DNA is TGCGCCAGCAGCTTGGGGACAATTGCTAACTATGGCTACACCTTC. Its translation: CASSLGTIANYGYTF.

The genes are TRBV5-5 and TRBJ2-5; 7 bases match TRBD1. V shed 0 bases and J 1 base; nucleotides not matched to a gene: 3. CDR3 length: 15 amino acids. The germline V gene has CDR1 SGHKS and CDR2 YYEKEE (reference sequence). CDR3 in amino acids: CASSLEGGGQETQYF. DNA for the CDR3: TGTGCCAGCAGCTTGGAAGGGGGCGGCCAAGAGACCCAGTACTTC. Complete variable domain (other parts from reference TRBV5-5 and TRBJ2-5): DAGVTQSPTHLIKTRGQQVTLRCSPISGHKSVSWYQQVLGQGPQFIFQYYEKEERGRGNFPDRFSARQFPNYSSELNVNALLLGDSALYLCASSLEGGGQETQYFGPGTRLLVL.

The chain joins TRBV27 to TRBJ2-1; 9 nucleotides align to TRBD2. This CDR3 comprises 16 residues. Germline assignment: CDR1 MNHEY and CDR2 SMNVEV (reference sequence). Germline trimming cut 1 base from V and 3 bases from J; bases unmatched to any gene: 4. CDR3 nucleotide sequence: TGTGCCAGCAGTTTATTAGGCGGGGGGGGCTACAATGAGCAGTTCTTC. It yields the protein CASSLLGGGGYNEQFF.

The rearrangement joins TRBV27 to TRBJ1-4, with D maybe TRBD1 (5 bases). Germline CDR1 reads MNHEY; CDR2 reads SMNVEV (reference sequence). CDR3 length: 15 amino acids. Trimming left V 5 bases short and J 8 bases short, with 18 bases between. CDR3 in amino acids: CASSLEGTGVEKLFF. The CDR3 nucleotides are TGTGCCAGCAGTCTAGAAGGGACGGGGGTCGAAAAACTGTTTTTT.